A single sample gave rise to the 20 T cell receptor beta chains below, sequenced in a study of shared clonotypes between healthy human individuals. Using immunoSEQ multiplex PCR, the repertoire was profiled, and TCRdb retains in-frame clones only, with some absent. This table has some 2,500,000 clones, about nine tenths appearing once. The sequencing sample was made of naive CD4+ T cells from PBMCs. As for subset: CD45RA+ positively selected. The receptors were gathered from a man between 18 and 35 years old in good health. Some clones in this sample may be carry-over from other donors' samples.

The chain carries TRBV6-1 and TRBJ1-1; no firm D call. This CDR3 is built from 15 residues. V was cut by 3 bases and J by 0 bases, with 11 bases left in between. Germline values: CDR1 MNHNS, CDR2 SASEGT. As DNA, the CDR3 is TGTGCCAGCAGTGACTTCAACAGATTGAACACTGAAGCTTTCTTT. Amino acids: CASSDFNRLNTEAFF.

The chain links TRBV5-1 to TRBJ1-2; 8 nucleotides match TRBD1. Losses at the gene ends were 4 bases for V and 1 base for J; bases not matched to a gene: 6. The CDR3 has 15 amino acids. Germline lookup yields CDR1 SGHRS and CDR2 YFSETQ. CDR3 amino acids: CASSRGQALNYGYTF. The CDR3 coding sequence is TGCGCCAGCAGCAGGGGACAGGCCCTTAACTATGGCTACACCTTC.

This chain links TRBV10-3 with TRBJ2-2; the D is unclear. V was trimmed by 9 bases and J by 3 bases, leaving 17 bases between them. The CDR3 totals 15 residues. Looked up from germline, CDR1 is ENHRY and CDR2 is SYGVKD. In DNA, the CDR3 is TGTGCCATGGCCCAGACCGCACCAGACACCGGGGAGCTGTTTTTT. Amino acid sequence: CAMAQTAPDTGELFF.

The rearrangement uses TRBV5-1 and TRBJ2-5, with 14 positions matching TRBD2. Germline assignment: CDR1 SGHRS and CDR2 YFSETQ. J gave up 5 bases and V 4 bases, and 10 bases lay outside the gene matches. The CDR3 covers 17 residues. CDR3 residues: CASSQGLAGVLVETQYF. As DNA, the CDR3 is TGCGCCAGCAGCCAGGGACTAGCGGGAGTGCTGGTGGAGACCCAGTACTTC. The complete variable domain, with remaining parts taken from reference TRBV5-1 and TRBJ2-5, reads KAGVTQTPRYLIKTRGQQVTLSCSPISGHRSVSWYQQTPGQGLQFLFEYFSETQRNKGNFPGRFSGRQFSNSRSEMNVSTLELGDSALYLCASSQGLAGVLVETQYFGPGTRLLVL.

The gene calls are TRBV7-3 and TRBJ1-1; D is ambiguous. The V end was cut by 5 bases, the J end by 1 base, with 14 bases between. The CDR3 runs 15 residues. Germline-derived CDR1 and CDR2 are SGHTA and FQGTGA. CDR3 residues: CASSAQRVGNTEAFF. As DNA, the CDR3 is TGTGCCAGCAGCGCCCAAAGGGTTGGGAACACTGAAGCTTTCTTT.

The V call is TRBV9, the J call TRBJ2-7; D possibly corresponds to TRBD1 (6 bases). Deletions cut 3 bases from V and 2 bases from J, with 15 bases between. CDR1 is SGDLS, CDR2 YYNGEE, per germline. The CDR3 contains 15 residues. CDR3 region: CASSAQAGAPYEQYF. The CDR3 DNA is TGTGCCAGCAGCGCCCAAGCAGGGGCACCCTACGAGCAGTACTTC.

The V and J genes are TRBV6-5 and TRBJ1-2, with D unclear. Trimming removed 5 bases at V and 6 bases at J, with 13 bases between. The germline gives CDR1 MNHEY, CDR2 SVGAGI. This CDR3 is 13 amino acids long. The CDR3 nucleotides read TGTGCCAGCAGTAGATCCCCTCCGGATGGCTACACCTTC. This encodes CASSRSPPDGYTF.

This rearrangement joins TRBV30 to TRBJ2-1; possibly TRBD2 for D (6 bases). The CDR3 contains 12 residues. In germline, CDR1 is GTSNPN, CDR2 SVGIG (reference sequence). Trimming removed 5 bases from V and 8 bases from J, with 13 bases in between. The CDR3 nucleotides are TGTGCCTGGGGGTGGAGGGTCTATGAGCAGTTCTTC. Translation gives CAWGWRVYEQFF. Using reference TRBV30 and TRBJ2-1 for the parts outside the CDR3, the full variable domain is SQTIHQWPATLVQPVGSPLSLECTVEGTSNPNLYWYRQAAGRGLQLLFYSVGIGQISSEVPQNLSASRPQDRQFILSSKKLLLSDSGFYLCAWGWRVYEQFFGPGTRLTVL.

The chain combines TRBV19 with TRBJ1-5; TRBD1 might be the D (5 bases). The V gene's germline CDR1 is LNHDA and CDR2 SQIVND (reference sequence). V gave up 8 bases and J gave up 7 bases, with 15 bases separating them. The CDR3 contains 13 residues. The CDR3 sequence: CASRPAGGQPQHF. The CDR3, as DNA: TGTGCCAGTCGCCCGGCGGGGGGGCAGCCCCAGCATTTT.

The chain has TRBV18 and TRBJ2-5; D unresolved. The V and J ends lost 6 bases and 4 bases respectively, with 18 bases between them. CDR3 size: 15 residues. Looked up from germline, CDR1 is KGHSH and CDR2 is LQKENI. The CDR3 DNA follows: TGTGCCAGCTCCCCTCGGCCCGTCAGTAGAGAGACCCAGTACTTC. This codes for CASSPRPVSRETQYF.

The gene calls are TRBV5-1 and TRBJ2-2, with TRBD1 matching over 9 bases. With 3 bases clipped from V and 5 bases from J, the junction kept 8 bases outside the gene matches. This CDR3 is built from 16 residues. Germline CDR1 and CDR2: SGHRS and YFSETQ. CDR3 in amino acids: CASSSRTGEVTGELFF. DNA for the CDR3: TGCGCCAGCAGCTCCCGGACAGGGGAAGTAACCGGGGAGCTGTTTTTT.

Details on this clone: This specimen includes other DNA sequences encoding the same CDR3. The chain recombines TRBV18 with TRBJ2-5; no clear D gene. Germline values: CDR1 KGHSH, CDR2 LQKENI. CDR3 length: 12 residues. The ends were cut back, 3 bases at V and 3 bases at J, with 5 bases in the middle. CDR3 DNA: TGTGCCAGCTCACCGGAGAAAGAGACCCAGTACTTC. Protein: CASSPEKETQYF.

The chain has TRBV5-1 and TRBJ1-2, with D possibly being TRBD1 (5 bases). Germline V gene data show CDR1 as SGHRS and CDR2 as YFSETQ. The V gene lost 4 bases and the J gene lost 4 bases, with 14 bases spanning the gap. This CDR3 has 14 amino acids. CDR3 sequence reads: CASSPPGGTYGYTF. As DNA, the CDR3 is TGCGCCAGCAGCCCCCCGGGGGGTACCTATGGCTACACCTTC.

J is TRBJ1-2 and V is TRBV19; D unresolved. Germline CDR1 and CDR2: LNHDA and SQIVND (reference sequence). Trimming cost V 5 bases and J 6 bases, with 22 bases left between them. There are 16 residues in the CDR3. CDR3 DNA sequence: TGTGCCAGTAGTCGACGCGACATCGCGGGATTTGATGGCTACACCTTC. The encoded protein is CASSRRDIAGFDGYTF.

The CDR3 protein is CASKSRGGSGELFF. CDR3 bases: TGTGCCAGCAAGTCTAGGGGCGGTTCCGGGGAGCTGTTTTTT. The chain recombines TRBV6-5 with TRBJ2-2, with D perhaps matching TRBD1 (5 bases). The length of the CDR3 is 14 residues. V lost 7 bases and J 6 bases, leaving 15 bases between the germline ends. Germline lookup yields CDR1 MNHEY and CDR2 SVGAGI.

The V and J genes are TRBV5-1 and TRBJ1-2; D call uncertain. This CDR3 contains 14 residues. The germline gives CDR1 SGHRS, CDR2 YFSETQ. V shed 0 bases and J shed 2 bases, with 8 bases lying between them. This CDR3 is CASSLEAQNYGYTF. DNA for the CDR3: TGCGCCAGCAGCTTGGAGGCACAAAACTATGGCTACACCTTC.

The gene calls are TRBV27 and TRBJ2-5; weak D call: TRBD1 (6 bases). The CDR3 is made up of 14 amino acids. V lost 6 bases, J lost 3 bases, and 14 bases lay in between. Germline V gene data show CDR1 as MNHEY and CDR2 as SMNVEV (reference sequence). The CDR3 nucleotides read TGTGCCAGCAGGAAAATAGGGGGTGAAGAGACCCAGTACTTC. Residues: CASRKIGGEETQYF.

The chain has TRBV5-1 and TRBJ1-1; 10 bases are shared with TRBD1. The germline CDR1 and CDR2 sequences are SGHRS and YFSETQ. V was pared by 0 bases and J by 1 base, with 3 bases of the junction left unmatched. The CDR3 is made up of 16 amino acids. The CDR3 nucleotides are TGCGCCAGCAGCTTGGGCGGGACAGGGGCGAACACTGAAGCTTTCTTT. Translated, it gives CASSLGGTGANTEAFF. Filled out from reference TRBV5-1 and TRBJ1-1, the complete variable domain reads KAGVTQTPRYLIKTRGQQVTLSCSPISGHRSVSWYQQTPGQGLQFLFEYFSETQRNKGNFPGRFSGRQFSNSRSEMNVSTLELGDSALYLCASSLGGTGANTEAFFGQGTRLTVV.

The V call is TRBV11-3, the J call TRBJ2-5; the D is unclear. Germline CDR1 reads SGHNT; CDR2 reads YENEEA. V was cut by 1 base and J by 2 bases, with 11 bases left in between. CDR3 length: 15 residues. CDR3 amino acids: CASSLASGPQETQYF. CDR3 nucleotide sequence: TGTGCCAGCAGCTTAGCTTCCGGACCACAAGAGACCCAGTACTTC.

This clone was seen a handful of times. V gene TRBV7-3 combines with J gene TRBJ1-1, with 9 bases matching TRBD1. The CDR3 has 12 amino acids. The V segment lost 4 bases and the J segment 11 bases; nucleotides outside the gene matches: 5. Germline V gives CDR1 SGHTA, CDR2 FQGTGA. Here the CDR3 DNA reads TGTGCCAGCAGCTCTCCAGGACAGGGGGCTTTCTTT. Protein sequence: CASSSPGQGAFF.